A selection of T cell receptor beta chains follows, all from one sample in a study of T cells after yellow fever vaccination. TCRdb reanalysed the 5' RACE reads using MiXCR and keeps one entry per CDR3 protein. The sample shows hundreds of thousands of distinct CDR3 sequences, about 13% of them seen only once. Sequencing used PBMCs, obtained on the day of the yellow fever booster vaccination. These receptors were taken from a man younger than 45 who received the YFV17D yellow fever vaccine. Each CDR3 is given with its conserved first and last residue. D genes are given only for firm matches. Some rows have no size entry. The others give once, few or many, or a class for an expanded clone.

V gene,clone size,J gene,D gene,CDR3 protein,CDR3 DNA
TRBV6-2/TRBV6-3,-,TRBJ2-4,-,CASSYAGAKAVAKNIQYF,TGTGCCAGCAGTTACGCAGGGGCGAAGGCCGTAGCCAAAAACATTCAGTACTTC
TRBV4-3,few,TRBJ2-5,TRBD2,CASSYGGSGRGETQYF,TGCGCCAGCAGTTACGGGGGGAGTGGGAGGGGAGAGACCCAGTACTTC
TRBV12-3/TRBV12-4,few,TRBJ1-1,-,CASSPGGWNTEAFF,TGTGCCAGCAGCCCGGGGGGGTGGAACACTGAAGCTTTCTTT
TRBV5-1,-,TRBJ2-3,-,CASSLGSSALGTQYF,TGCGCCAGCAGCTTGGGAAGCAGCGCCCTGGGTACGCAGTATTTT
TRBV7-2,few,TRBJ2-3,TRBD2,CASSLFSAGTDTQYF,TGTGCCAGCAGCTTATTCTCAGCGGGGACAGATACGCAGTATTTT
TRBV4-3,many,TRBJ2-1,-,CASSPGTWDEQFF,TGCGCCAGCAGCCCCGGGACTTGGGATGAGCAGTTCTTC
TRBV6-2/TRBV6-3,few,TRBJ2-1,-,CASSLPAAHNEQFF,TGTGCCAGCAGTCTACCCGCCGCGCACAATGAGCAGTTCTTC
TRBV27,few,TRBJ2-7,-,CASAAGTPFYEQYF,TGTGCCAGCGCGGCCGGGACACCATTTTACGAGCAGTACTTC
TRBV9,few,TRBJ1-1,TRBD1,CASSGVPGTGLDEAFF,TGTGCCAGCAGCGGAGTTCCAGGGACAGGGTTGGATGAAGCTTTCTTT
TRBV2,many,TRBJ2-7,-,CASRTVYEQYF,TGTGCCAGCAGGACCGTCTACGAGCAGTACTTC
TRBV20-1,few,TRBJ2-7,-,CSARALTTGREQYF,TGCAGTGCTAGAGCTCTAACGACTGGGCGCGAGCAGTACTTC
TRBV5-1,many,TRBJ2-4,-,CASSLENPDWDIQYF,TGCGCCAGCAGCTTGGAGAACCCCGACTGGGACATTCAGTACTTC
TRBV18,few,TRBJ1-1,TRBD1,CASSPATGGGVNTEAFF,TGTGCCAGCTCACCGGCTACAGGGGGCGGGGTGAACACTGAAGCTTTCTTT
TRBV27,-,TRBJ2-7,-,CASSLSRLFAGKDNEQYF,TGTGCCAGCAGTTTATCCAGGCTTTTCGCGGGAAAGGATAACGAGCAGTACTTC
TRBV5-1,-,TRBJ2-1,-,CASHTGDPIYNEQFF,TGCGCCAGCCATACGGGAGACCCTATTTACAATGAGCAGTTCTTC
TRBV10-3,few,TRBJ2-1,-,CAISESTSSSYNEQFF,TGTGCCATCAGTGAGTCGACCTCGAGCTCCTACAATGAGCAGTTCTTC